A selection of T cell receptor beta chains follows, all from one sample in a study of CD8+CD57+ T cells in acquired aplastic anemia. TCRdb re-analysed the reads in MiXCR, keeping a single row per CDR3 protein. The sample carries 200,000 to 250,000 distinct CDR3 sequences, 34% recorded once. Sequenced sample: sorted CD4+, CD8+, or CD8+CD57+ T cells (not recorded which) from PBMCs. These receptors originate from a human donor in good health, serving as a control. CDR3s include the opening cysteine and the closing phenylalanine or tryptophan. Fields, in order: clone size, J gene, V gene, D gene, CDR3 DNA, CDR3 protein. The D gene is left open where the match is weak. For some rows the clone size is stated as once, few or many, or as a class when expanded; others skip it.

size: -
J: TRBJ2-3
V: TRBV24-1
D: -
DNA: TGTGCCACCAGTGATTCTGTAGGGGGTAGGGGCACAGATACGCAGTATTTT
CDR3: CATSDSVGGRGTDTQYF

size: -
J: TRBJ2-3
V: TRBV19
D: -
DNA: TGTGCCGTTAGGGCGGGGTGTAGCACAGATACGCAGTATTTT
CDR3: CAVRAGCSTDTQYF

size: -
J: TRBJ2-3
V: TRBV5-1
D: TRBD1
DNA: TGCGCCAGCAGCGGCGGAGACAGGGGTAAAGGGGCCAATACGCAGTATTTT
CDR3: CASSGGDRGKGANTQYF

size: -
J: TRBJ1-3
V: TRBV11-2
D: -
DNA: TGTGCCAGCAGCCATTCGCCCTCTGGAAACACCATATATTTT
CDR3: CASSHSPSGNTIYF

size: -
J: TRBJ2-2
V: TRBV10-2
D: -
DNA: TGCGCCAGCAGTGCGTTAATAAGCGGGGAGCTGTTTTTT
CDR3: CASSALISGELFF

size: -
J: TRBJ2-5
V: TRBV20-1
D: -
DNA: TGCAGTGCTGGGGGCTTGGGACTATCACAAGAGACCCAGTACTTC
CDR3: CSAGGLGLSQETQYF

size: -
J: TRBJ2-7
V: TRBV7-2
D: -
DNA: TGTGCCAGCAGATTAGGGGGGGCGTCCGAGCAGTACTTC
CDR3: CASRLGGASEQYF

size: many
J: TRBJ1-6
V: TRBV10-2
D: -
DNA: TGCGCCAGCAGTGATTTACAGGGTAATTCACCCCTCCACTTT
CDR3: CASSDLQGNSPLHF

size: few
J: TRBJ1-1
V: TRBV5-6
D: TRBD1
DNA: TGTGCCAGCAGCTCCGGGACAGGACAAGACCAGGCCACTGAAGCTTTCTTT
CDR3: CASSSGTGQDQATEAFF

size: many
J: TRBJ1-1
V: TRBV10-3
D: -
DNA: TGTGCCAGCAGCTCACGGTGGGGGAACACTGAAGCTTTCTTT
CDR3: CASSSRWGNTEAFF

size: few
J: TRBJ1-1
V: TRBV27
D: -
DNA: TGTGCCAGCAGTCGGGACGGTTTGAACACTGAAGCTTTCTTT
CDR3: CASSRDGLNTEAFF

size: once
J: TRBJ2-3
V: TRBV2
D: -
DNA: TGTGCCAGCTCATCCGGACTGGGTGCAGATACGCAGTATTTT
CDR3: CASSSGLGADTQYF

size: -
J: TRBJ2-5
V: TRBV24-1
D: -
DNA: TGTGCCACCAGTGATCCCACACAGCCGGGACTTCGAATGGAGACCCAGTACTTC
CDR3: CATSDPTQPGLRMETQYF

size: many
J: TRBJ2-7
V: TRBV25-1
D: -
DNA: TGTGCCAGCAGTGACAGGGTCAACGAGCAGTACTTC
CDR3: CASSDRVNEQYF

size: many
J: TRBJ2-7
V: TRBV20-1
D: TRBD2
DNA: TGCAGTGCCCCTAGCGGGGGTACCTCCTACGAGCAGTACTTC
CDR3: CSAPSGGTSYEQYF

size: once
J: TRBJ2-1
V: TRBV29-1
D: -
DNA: TGCAGCGTCGATGGGTCGGGGTCAGGGACTTACAATGAGCAGTTCTTC
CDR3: CSVDGSGSGTYNEQFF

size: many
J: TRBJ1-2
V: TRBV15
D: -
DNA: TGTGCCACCAGCAGAGACTTATATGGCTACACCTTC
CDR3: CATSRDLYGYTF

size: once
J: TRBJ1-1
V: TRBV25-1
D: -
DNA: TGTGCCAGCAACCGAGAACAGGGTGGAATGAACACTGAAGCTTTCTTT
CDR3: CASNREQGGMNTEAFF

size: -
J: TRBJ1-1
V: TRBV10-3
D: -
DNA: TGTGCCATCAGTCAGACAGCCACTGAAGCTTTCTTT
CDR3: CAISQTATEAFF

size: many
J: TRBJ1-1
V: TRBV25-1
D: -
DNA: TGTGCCAGCAGTGAAATCCCGTATATGGCAGGAGCCGACACTGAAGCTTTCTTT
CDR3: CASSEIPYMAGADTEAFF

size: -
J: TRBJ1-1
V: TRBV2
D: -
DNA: TGTGTCACGACATTCACGAACACAGAAGCTTTCTTT
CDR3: CVTTFTNTEAFF

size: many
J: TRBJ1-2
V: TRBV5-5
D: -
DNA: TGTGCCAGCAGCTTGGACGGACCCTATGGCTACACCTTC
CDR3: CASSLDGPYGYTF

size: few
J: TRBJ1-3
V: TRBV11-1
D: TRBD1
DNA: TGTGCCAGCAGCCGGGGACAGGGCGAGTTTTCTGGAAACACCATATATTTT
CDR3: CASSRGQGEFSGNTIYF

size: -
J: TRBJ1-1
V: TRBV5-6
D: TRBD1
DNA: TGTGCCAGCAGCTCTACTCCCAGGGGGCCGGGGCCTGAAGCTTTCTTT
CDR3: CASSSTPRGPGPEAFF

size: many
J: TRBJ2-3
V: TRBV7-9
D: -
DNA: TGTGCCAGCAGCAGTACGGGGTTTCACACAGATACGCAGTATTTT
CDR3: CASSSTGFHTDTQYF

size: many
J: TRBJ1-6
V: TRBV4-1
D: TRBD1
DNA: TGCGCCAGCAGCCAATTAACAACAGGGGTGGTAGGTAATTCACCCCTCCACTTT
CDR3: CASSQLTTGVVGNSPLHF

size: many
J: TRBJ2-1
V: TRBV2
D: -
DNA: TGTGCCAGCAGTGAAGGTGGGTTCGGTGGCGTTCATGAGCAGTTCTTC
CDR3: CASSEGGFGGVHEQFF

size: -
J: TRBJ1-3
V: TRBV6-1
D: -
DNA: TGTGCCAGCGGTATCCGAAACACCATATATTTT
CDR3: CASGIRNTIYF

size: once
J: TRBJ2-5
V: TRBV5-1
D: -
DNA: TGCGCCAGCAGCTTGGCGCCAGGCGGCCAAGAGACCCAGTACTTC
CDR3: CASSLAPGGQETQYF

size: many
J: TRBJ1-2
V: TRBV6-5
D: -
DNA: TGTGCCAGCAGTTCCCCCAGTTTTGAGGGCTACACCTTC
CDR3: CASSSPSFEGYTF

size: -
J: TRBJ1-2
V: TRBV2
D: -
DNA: TGTGCCAGCACCCAGCTAGGTACAGGCTACACCTTC
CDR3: CASTQLGTGYTF

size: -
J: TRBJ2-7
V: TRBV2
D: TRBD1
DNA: TGTGCCAGCAGTGAGTCGACAGGGGTTGGGGAGCAGTACTTC
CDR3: CASSESTGVGEQYF

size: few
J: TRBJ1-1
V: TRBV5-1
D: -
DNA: TGCGCCAGCAGCTTAGACCCCAGGGGAGTGGCTGAAGCTTTCTTT
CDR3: CASSLDPRGVAEAFF

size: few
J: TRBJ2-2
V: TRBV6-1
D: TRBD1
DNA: TGTGCCAGCACCACGACAGGGGATACCGGGGAGCTGTTTTTT
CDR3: CASTTTGDTGELFF

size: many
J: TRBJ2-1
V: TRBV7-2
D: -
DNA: TGTGCCAGCAGCTCAACAGGCCGCTCCTACAATGAGCAGTTCTTC
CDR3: CASSSTGRSYNEQFF

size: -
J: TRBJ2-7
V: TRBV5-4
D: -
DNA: TGTGCCAGCAGCTTGATGGGACACGGTAACTACGAGCAGTACTTC
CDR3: CASSLMGHGNYEQYF

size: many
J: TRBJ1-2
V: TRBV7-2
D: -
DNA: TGTGCCAGCAGCCCGCGTGGTGGTGGCTACACCTTC
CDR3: CASSPRGGGYTF

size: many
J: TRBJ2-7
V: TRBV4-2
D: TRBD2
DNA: TGTGCCAGCAGCCGCGCGGGGGGGGCCGGCTACGAGCAGTACTTC
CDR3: CASSRAGGAGYEQYF

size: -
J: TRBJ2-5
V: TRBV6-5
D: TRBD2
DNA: TGTGCCAGCAGTTACGGTCTAGCGGGGACCACCCAAGAGACCCAGTACTTC
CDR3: CASSYGLAGTTQETQYF

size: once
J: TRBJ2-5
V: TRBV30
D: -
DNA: TGTGCCTGGAGTGCGACTAAGTGGAAAGAGACCCAGTACTTC
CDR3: CAWSATKWKETQYF

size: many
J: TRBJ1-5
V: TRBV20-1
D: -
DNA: TGCAGTGCTAGTGGGACACCCAATCAGCCCCAGCATTTT
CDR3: CSASGTPNQPQHF

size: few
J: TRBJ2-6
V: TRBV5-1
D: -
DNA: TGCGCCAGCAGCTTAATGTTAGGCACCTCAACCCTTAGCTCTGGGGCCAACGTCCTGACTTTC
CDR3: CASSLMLGTSTLSSGANVLTF